The 14 T cell receptor beta chains below all came from one sample that was sequenced in a study of T cell repertoires in cytomegalovirus infection (dated by TCRdb to the late 2010s). The antigens of these receptors remain unknown. Sequencing took place on an Illumina HiSeq 1500. TCRdb applied fastp at Q25 and MiXCR to the public reads, then kept only in-frame beta chains. Rows are unified per CDR3 protein, each entry keeping the most common DNA and genes. The sample profile shows under 850,000 distinct CDR3 sequences; 30% to 35% of them were found once. The biggest ten clones account for about 20% of the sample. What this sample's treatment or condition label stands for: in vitro stimulation with specific CMV peptide epitopes to enrich CMV-specific T cells. The sequenced sample was cultured PBMCs, obtained from culture after CMV antigen stimulation. Receptors originate from a human donor in good health (CMV status not recorded). Some clones in this sample may be carry-over from other donors' samples.

The chain uses TRBV12-3 or TRBV12-4 and TRBJ2-2; tentative D call: TRBD1 (5 bases). V lost 4 bases and J lost 1, with 10 bases in between. The CDR3 length is 15 residues. The CDR3 nucleotides read TGTGCCAGCAGTTCCCGGACACTGAACACCGGGGAGCTGTTTTTT. Translating it yields CASSSRTLNTGELFF.

Here the CDR3 DNA reads TGTGCCAGCAGCCGAAGAACGTGGTCACCCCTCCACTTT. Its protein is CASSRRTWSPLHF. This rearrangement joins TRBV7-6 to TRBJ1-6; D remains ambiguous. This CDR3 has 13 residues. V gave up 5 bases and J gave up 10 bases, with 12 bases separating them. In germline, CDR1 is SGHVS, CDR2 FNYEAQ.

The sample holds a few counts of this clonotype. This chain links TRBV7-9 with TRBJ1-1; D gene uncertain. The CDR3 is made up of 14 amino acids. Per the germline V gene, CDR1 is SEHNR and CDR2 is FQNEAQ (reference sequence). The V gene lost 11 bases and the J gene lost 1 base, with 17 bases spanning the gap. In nucleotides, the CDR3 is TGTGCCGGAGCACGGGCAGGTACGAACACTGAAGCTTTCTTT. It is translated as CAGARAGTNTEAFF.

J is TRBJ2-6 and V is TRBV19; no reliable D call. The germline V gene has CDR1 LNHDA and CDR2 SQIVND (reference sequence). This CDR3 contains 15 residues. The V end was cut by 5 bases, the J end by 3 bases, with 11 bases between. The CDR3 sequence: CASSPWGNGANVLTF. In DNA form, the CDR3 reads TGTGCCAGTAGTCCTTGGGGAAATGGGGCCAACGTCCTGACTTTC.

The chain couples TRBV12-3 or TRBV12-4 to TRBJ1-5; tentatively, D is TRBD1 (5 bases). The CDR3 sequence is 15 residues long. With 5 bases removed from V and 0 bases from J, the gap between germline ends came to 11 bases. The CDR3, as DNA: TGTGCCAGCAGTCCGGGACGGCCTAGCAATCAGCCCCAGCATTTT. It specifies CASSPGRPSNQPQHF.

This clonotype was counted a single time. V and J are TRBV11-3 and TRBJ2-3; unclear D gene. Germline-derived CDR1 and CDR2 are SGHNT and YENEEA. The length of the CDR3 is 14 residues. With 5 bases removed from V and 1 base from J, the gap between germline ends came to 10 bases. CDR3 amino acids: CASSNVRGTDTQYF. CDR3 nucleotide sequence: TGTGCCAGCAGCAACGTCAGAGGCACAGATACGCAGTATTTT.

Many counts were recorded for this clonotype. This chain uses TRBV6-1 with TRBJ2-1; weak D call: TRBD1 (5 bases). The germline V gene has CDR1 MNHNS and CDR2 SASEGT. The CDR3 spans 15 residues. The germline V and J ends were trimmed by 9 bases and 6 bases, with 21 bases remaining between them. CDR3 protein: CASYGGTAQGNEQFF. The CDR3 nucleotides read TGTGCCAGTTACGGCGGAACCGCCCAGGGCAATGAGCAGTTCTTC.

The V and J genes are TRBV20-1 and TRBJ2-3; the match to TRBD2 covers 14 bases. This CDR3 comprises 18 residues. Trimming at V came to 1 base and at J to 5 bases, leaving 11 bases not matched to a gene. From germline, CDR1 is DFQATT and CDR2 SNEGSKA (reference sequence). CDR3: CSARGGLAGVWEGDTQYF. For the CDR3, the DNA is TGCAGTGCTAGAGGGGGACTAGCGGGGGTCTGGGAGGGAGATACGCAGTATTTT.

The chain is built from TRBV9 and TRBJ2-5, with TRBD1 identical over 7 bases. The CDR3 length is 15 residues. Germline CDR1 SGDLS, CDR2 YYNGEE. The V and J ends lost 0 bases and 1 base, in that order; junction bases with no gene match: 3. CDR3 amino acids: CASSVEGQFQETQYF. CDR3 nucleotides: TGTGCCAGCAGCGTAGAGGGACAGTTCCAAGAGACCCAGTACTTC.

This clonotype was counted once. The V gene is TRBV3-1, the J gene TRBJ1-1; 12 bases map to TRBD1. Germline-derived CDR1 and CDR2 are LGHDT and YNNKEL (reference sequence). Germline trimming cut 6 bases from V and 9 bases from J; bases unmatched to any gene: 5. This CDR3 contains 13 residues. CDR3 DNA: TGTGCCAGCAGGCTCGGGACAGGGGGCAAAGCTTTCTTT. This translates into CASRLGTGGKAFF.

This chain links TRBV7-6 with TRBJ2-1; TRBD2 aligns across 10 bases. Per the germline V gene, CDR1 is SGHVS and CDR2 is FNYEAQ. The CDR3 extends over 14 amino acids. V lost 8 bases and J lost 9; bases outside the gene matches: 10. The CDR3 spells CASASLAGAAEQFF. In DNA form, the CDR3 reads TGTGCCAGCGCAAGCCTAGCGGGAGCAGCTGAGCAGTTCTTC.

With regard to this clonotype: Since a much larger clone is just one base distant, this may be a read error. V usage is TRBV7-2 and J usage is TRBJ1-6; a possible D gene is TRBD1 (5 bases). V was trimmed by 7 bases and J by 10 bases, leaving 23 bases between them. Per the germline V gene, CDR1 is SGHTA and CDR2 is FQGNSA. The CDR3 length is 16 residues. In nucleotides, the CDR3 is TGTGCCAGCAACATCGTGACAGTGATTTCAAGCTCACCCCTCCACTTT. This codes for CASNIVTVISSSPLHF.

This clonotype was observed a few times. The genes are TRBV4-1 and TRBJ1-6; D ambiguous. The CDR3 sequence is 15 residues long. V was pared by 0 bases and J by 10 bases, with 13 bases between. The V gene's germline CDR1 is MGHRA and CDR2 YSYEKL. CDR3: CASSQDGTFRSPLHF. Written as DNA, the CDR3 is TGCGCCAGCAGCCAAGATGGCACCTTTAGGTCACCCCTCCACTTT.

The V call is TRBV10-3, the J call TRBJ2-1, with D possibly matching TRBD2 (6 bases). Germline values: CDR1 ENHRY, CDR2 SYGVKD. V dropped 2 bases and J dropped 7 bases, with 15 bases sitting between them. The CDR3 runs 15 residues. CDR3 DNA: TGTGCCATCAGTGAGGCCGGAGGGCTCTGGAATGAGCAGTTCTTC. It translates to CAISEAGGLWNEQFF.